The following is a T cell receptor (beta chain) sequence with its context. TCRdb keeps only in-frame clones here, not all; method: immunoSEQ multiplex PCR. The table shows under 75,000 clones, with about three quarters occurring only once. The V and J ends lost 4 bases and 6 bases, in that order; junction bases with no gene match: 2. Germline loops: CDR1 SGHDN, CDR2 FVKESK. The CDR3 is made up of 13 amino acids. This record comes from a study of blood T cell repertoires in COVID-19. Study details: Whether acute or convalescent, the COVID-19 samples came from the United States, Italy and Spain.

The V call is TRBV14, the J call TRBJ2-3, with 9 bases aligning to TRBD2. The receptor comes from an elderly man with acute or convalescent COVID-19. Material for sequencing was peripheral blood. In DNA form, the CDR3 reads TGTGCCAGCAGCCCCGGACTAGCGGATACGCAGTATTTT. Its protein product is CASSPGLADTQYF. Drawing the rest from reference TRBV14 and TRBJ2-3, the complete variable domain is EAGVTQFPSHSVIEKGQTVTLRCDPISGHDNLYWYRRVMGKEIKFLLHFVKESKQDESGMPNNRFLAERTGGTYSTLKVQPAELEDSGVYFCASSPGLADTQYFGPGTRLTVL.